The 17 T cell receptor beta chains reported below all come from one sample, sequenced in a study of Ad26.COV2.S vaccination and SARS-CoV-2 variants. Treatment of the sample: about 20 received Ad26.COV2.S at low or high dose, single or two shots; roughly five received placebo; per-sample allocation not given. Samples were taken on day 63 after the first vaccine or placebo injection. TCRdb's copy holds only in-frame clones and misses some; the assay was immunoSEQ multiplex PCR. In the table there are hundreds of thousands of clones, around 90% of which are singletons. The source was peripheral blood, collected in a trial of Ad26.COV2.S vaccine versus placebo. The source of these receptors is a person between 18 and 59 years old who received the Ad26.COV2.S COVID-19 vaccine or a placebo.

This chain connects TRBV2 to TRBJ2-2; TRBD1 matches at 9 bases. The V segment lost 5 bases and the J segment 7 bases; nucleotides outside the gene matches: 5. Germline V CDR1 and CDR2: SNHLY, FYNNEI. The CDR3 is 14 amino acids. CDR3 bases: TGTGCCAGCAGTCCACAGGGGGCGAACGGGGAGCTGTTTTTT. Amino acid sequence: CASSPQGANGELFF.

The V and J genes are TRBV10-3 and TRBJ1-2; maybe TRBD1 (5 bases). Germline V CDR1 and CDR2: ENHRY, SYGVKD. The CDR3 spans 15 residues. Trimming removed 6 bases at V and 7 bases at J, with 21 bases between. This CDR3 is CAISPLGGAAGGYTF. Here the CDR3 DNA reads TGTGCCATCAGCCCCCTCGGGGGAGCGGCGGGTGGCTACACCTTC.

CDR3 DNA sequence: TGTGCCAGTAGTATGGAGTCGGGACAGCCCTTTTACGGTGAGCAGTTCTTC. This codes for CASSMESGQPFYGEQFF. V and J are TRBV19 and TRBJ2-1, with 7 positions matching TRBD1. The CDR3 runs 17 residues. Germline loops: CDR1 LNHDA, CDR2 SQIVND (reference sequence). V was pared by 3 bases and J by 9 bases, with 17 bases of the junction left unmatched.

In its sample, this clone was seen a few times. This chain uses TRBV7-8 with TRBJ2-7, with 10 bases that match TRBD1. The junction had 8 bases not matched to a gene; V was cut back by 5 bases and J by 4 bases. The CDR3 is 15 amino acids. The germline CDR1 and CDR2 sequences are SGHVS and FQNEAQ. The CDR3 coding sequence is TGTGCCAGCAGCCGAAACCCGGACAGGGGGTACGAGCAGTACTTC. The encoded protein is CASSRNPDRGYEQYF.

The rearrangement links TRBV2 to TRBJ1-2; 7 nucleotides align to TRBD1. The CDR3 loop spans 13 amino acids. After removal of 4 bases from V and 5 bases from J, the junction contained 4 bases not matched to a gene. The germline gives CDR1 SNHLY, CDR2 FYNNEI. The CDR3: CASSVAGGYGYTF. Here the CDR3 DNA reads TGTGCCAGCAGTGTAGCAGGGGGATATGGCTACACCTTC.

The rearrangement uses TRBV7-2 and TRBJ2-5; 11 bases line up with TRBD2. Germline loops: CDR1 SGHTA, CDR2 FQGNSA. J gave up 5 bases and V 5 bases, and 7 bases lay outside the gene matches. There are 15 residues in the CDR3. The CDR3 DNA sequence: TGTGCCAGCAGCCTCTCTACTAGCGGGGGTGAGACCCAGTACTTC. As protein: CASSLSTSGGETQYF.

Written as DNA, the CDR3 is TGTGCCAGCAGCCCGCGGAGGGAGGAAAGGAACACTGAAGCTTTCTTT. Protein product: CASSPRREERNTEAFF. The chain joins TRBV7-9 to TRBJ1-1; D is uncertain. Germline CDR1 SEHNR, CDR2 FQNEAQ (reference sequence). V was cut by 5 bases and J by 1 base, with 17 bases left in between. This CDR3 is built from 16 residues.

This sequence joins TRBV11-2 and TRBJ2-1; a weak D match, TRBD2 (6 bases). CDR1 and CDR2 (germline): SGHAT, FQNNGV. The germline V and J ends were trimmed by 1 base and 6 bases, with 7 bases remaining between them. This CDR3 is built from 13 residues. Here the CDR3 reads CASSLGDFNEQFF. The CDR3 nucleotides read TGTGCCAGCAGCTTAGGGGACTTCAATGAGCAGTTCTTC.

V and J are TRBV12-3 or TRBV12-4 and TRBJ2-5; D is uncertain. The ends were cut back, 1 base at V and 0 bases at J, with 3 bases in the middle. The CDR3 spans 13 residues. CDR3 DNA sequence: TGTGCCAGCAGTTTAGGGTACCAAGAGACCCAGTACTTC. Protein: CASSLGYQETQYF.

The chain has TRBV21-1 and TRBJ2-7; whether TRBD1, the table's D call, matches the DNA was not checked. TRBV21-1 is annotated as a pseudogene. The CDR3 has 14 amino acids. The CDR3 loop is CASYRQGGTYEQYF. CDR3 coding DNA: TGTGCCAGCTATCGACAGGGGGGTACCTACGAGCAGTACTTC.

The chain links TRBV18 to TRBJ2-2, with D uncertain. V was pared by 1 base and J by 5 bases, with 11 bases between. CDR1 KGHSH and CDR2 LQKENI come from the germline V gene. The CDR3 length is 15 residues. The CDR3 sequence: CASSPRLSETGELFF. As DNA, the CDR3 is TGTGCCAGCTCACCACGGCTTTCGGAAACCGGGGAGCTGTTTTTT. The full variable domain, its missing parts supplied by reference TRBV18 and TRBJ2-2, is NAGVMQNPRHLVRRRGQEARLRCSPMKGHSHVYWYRQLPEEGLKFMVYLQKENIIDESGMPKERFSAEFPKEGPSILRIQQVVRGDSAAYFCASSPRLSETGELFFGEGSRLTVL.

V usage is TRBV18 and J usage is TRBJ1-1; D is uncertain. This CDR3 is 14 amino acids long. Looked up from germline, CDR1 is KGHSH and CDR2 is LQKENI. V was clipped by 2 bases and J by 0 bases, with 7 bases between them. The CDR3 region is CASSPLEMNTEAFF. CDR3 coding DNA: TGTGCCAGCTCACCATTAGAAATGAACACTGAAGCTTTCTTT.

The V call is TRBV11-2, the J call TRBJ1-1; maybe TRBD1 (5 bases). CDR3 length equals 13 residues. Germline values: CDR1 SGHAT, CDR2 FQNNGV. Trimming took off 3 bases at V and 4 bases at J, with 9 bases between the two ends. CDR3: CASSLSRVTEAFF. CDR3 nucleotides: TGTGCCAGCAGCTTGAGCAGGGTCACTGAAGCTTTCTTT.

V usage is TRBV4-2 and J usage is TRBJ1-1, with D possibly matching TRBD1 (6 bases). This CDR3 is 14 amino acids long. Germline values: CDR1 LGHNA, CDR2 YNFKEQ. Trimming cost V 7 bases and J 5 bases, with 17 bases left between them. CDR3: CASTLGQGITEAFF. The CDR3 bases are TGTGCCAGCACCTTGGGGCAGGGGATTACTGAAGCTTTCTTT.

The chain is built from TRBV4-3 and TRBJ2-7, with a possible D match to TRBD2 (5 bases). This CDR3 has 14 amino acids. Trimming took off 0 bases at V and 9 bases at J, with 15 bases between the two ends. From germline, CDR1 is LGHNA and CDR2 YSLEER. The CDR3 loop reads CASSQEAEGKMQYF. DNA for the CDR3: TGCGCCAGCAGCCAAGAGGCCGAGGGAAAGATGCAGTACTTC.

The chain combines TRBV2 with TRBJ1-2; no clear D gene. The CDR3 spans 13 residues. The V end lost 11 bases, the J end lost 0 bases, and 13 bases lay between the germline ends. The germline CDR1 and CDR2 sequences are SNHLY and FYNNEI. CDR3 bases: TGTGCCGGCCTGCCCCTTCCTAACTATGGCTACACCTTC. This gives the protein CAGLPLPNYGYTF.

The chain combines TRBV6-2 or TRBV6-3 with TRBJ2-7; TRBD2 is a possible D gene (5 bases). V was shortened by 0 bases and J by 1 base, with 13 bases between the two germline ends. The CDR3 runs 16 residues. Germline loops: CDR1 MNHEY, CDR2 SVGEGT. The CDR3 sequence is CASSYSMTRASYEQYF. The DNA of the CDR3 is TGTGCCAGCAGTTACTCGATGACGCGGGCGTCCTACGAGCAGTACTTC.